Below, 18 T cell receptor beta chains from the same sample are listed, as sequenced in a study of shared clonotypes between healthy human individuals. Libraries were prepared by immunoSEQ multiplex PCR; TCRdb keeps only in-frame clonotypes and omits some of them. The sample includes 2.3 million or so clones, approximately 93% of them seen just once. The specimen was naive CD4+ T cells from PBMCs. Subset reported: CD45RA+ positively selected. These receptors all stem from a man between 18 and 35 years old in good health. Some clones in this sample may be carry-over from other donors' samples.

The chain has TRBV28 and TRBJ1-5, with D possibly matching TRBD1 (5 bases). V shed 1 base and J shed 0 bases, with 13 bases lying between them. Germline assignment: CDR1 MDHEN and CDR2 SYDVKM. The CDR3 has 17 amino acids. The CDR3 region has the DNA TGTGCCAGCAGTTTATTATTGGGGCTCTATAGCAATCAGCCCCAGCATTTT. Amino acids: CASSLLLGLYSNQPQHF.

This chain uses TRBV19 with TRBJ2-7; 11 bases are shared with TRBD2. The CDR3 runs 15 residues. CDR1 is LNHDA, CDR2 SQIVND, per germline (reference sequence). The junction had 4 bases not matched to a gene; V was cut back by 5 bases and J by 1 base. CDR3 residues: CASSSRLAGSYEQYF. CDR3 DNA sequence: TGTGCCAGTAGTTCCCGACTAGCGGGATCCTACGAGCAGTACTTC.

The V call is TRBV28, the J call TRBJ2-5, with 7 positions matching TRBD1. The CDR3 loop spans 17 amino acids. The germline gives CDR1 MDHEN, CDR2 SYDVKM. After removal of 3 bases from V and 5 bases from J, the junction contained 15 bases not matched to a gene. The CDR3 nucleotides are TGTGCCAGCAGTTTGGTCCCCCCATACAGGGGAGAGGAGACCCAGTACTTC. It codes for CASSLVPPYRGEETQYF. The full variable domain, completed using reference TRBV28 and TRBJ2-5, is DVKVTQSSRYLVKRTGEKVFLECVQDMDHENMFWYRQDPGLGLRLIYFSYDVKMKEKGDIPEGYSVSREKKERFSLILESASTNQTSMYLCASSLVPPYRGEETQYFGPGTRLLVL.

The genes are TRBV9 and TRBJ1-2, with a weak D call TRBD1 (6 bases). This CDR3 spans 13 amino acids. V shed 7 bases and J shed 0 bases, with 10 bases lying between them. Germline V CDR1 and CDR2: SGDLS, YYNGEE. Here the CDR3 reads CASARDTNYGYTF. Written as DNA, the CDR3 is TGTGCCAGCGCCCGGGACACTAACTATGGCTACACCTTC.

The genes are TRBV6-5 and TRBJ2-7, with a tentative D call TRBD1 (5 bases). Germline V gives CDR1 MNHEY, CDR2 SVGAGI. V dropped 2 bases and J dropped 3 bases, with 11 bases sitting between them. The CDR3 has 14 residues. This chain's CDR3 is CASSYAPQGYEQYF. The CDR3 DNA is TGTGCCAGCAGTTACGCCCCGCAGGGCTACGAGCAGTACTTC.

The chain has TRBV4-1 and TRBJ1-3; D unclear. Trimming left V 2 bases short and J 3 bases short, with 5 bases between. This CDR3 is built from 13 residues. In germline, CDR1 is MGHRA, CDR2 YSYEKL. The CDR3: CASSQYFGNTIYF. The CDR3 bases are TGCGCCAGCAGCCAATACTTTGGAAACACCATATATTTT.

The V gene is TRBV7-3, the J gene TRBJ2-3; TRBD1 agrees at 11 bases. Germline assignment: CDR1 SGHTA and CDR2 FQGTGA. V shed 4 bases, J shed 2 bases, and the junction held 2 bases outside the gene matches. The CDR3 spans 15 residues. CDR3 amino acids: CASSSDRGPTDTQYF. DNA of the CDR3: TGTGCCAGCAGCTCGGACAGGGGGCCCACAGATACGCAGTATTTT.

This chain links TRBV6-5 with TRBJ2-3, with 11 nucleotides matching TRBD1. CDR3 length: 13 amino acids. Germline V gives CDR1 MNHEY, CDR2 SVGAGI. The junction had 5 bases not matched to a gene; V was cut back by 6 bases and J by 9 bases. The CDR3 is CASRQDRGLTQYF. In DNA form, the CDR3 reads TGTGCCAGCAGACAGGACAGGGGGCTCACGCAGTATTTT.

The genes are TRBV28 and TRBJ2-7; D gene unclear. V lost 9 bases and J 4 bases, leaving 28 bases between the germline ends. The germline CDR1 and CDR2 sequences are MDHEN and SYDVKM. The CDR3 covers 17 residues. The CDR3 DNA is TGTGCCAGTCTGCCGGTCCACCCGGGCAGTTCAAGGTACGAGCAGTACTTC. Translating gives CASLPVHPGSSRYEQYF.

The gene calls are TRBV7-2 and TRBJ2-3, with D tentatively TRBD1 (6 bases). Germline lookup yields CDR1 SGHTA and CDR2 FQGNSA. The CDR3 contains 15 residues. Trimming shortened V by 3 bases and J by 1 base, and 11 bases separated the two germline ends. The CDR3 is CASSLGTRGTDTQYF. DNA of the CDR3: TGTGCCAGCAGCTTGGGGACACGAGGCACAGATACGCAGTATTTT. Based on the CDR3 plus reference TRBV7-2 and TRBJ2-3, the full variable domain is GAGVSQSPSNKVTEKGKDVELRCDPISGHTALYWYRQSLGQGLEFLIYFQGNSAPDKSGLPSDRFSAERTGGSVSTLTIQRTQQEDSAVYLCASSLGTRGTDTQYFGPGTRLTVL.

This clone is a singleton in its sample. The rearrangement links TRBV28 to TRBJ1-2, with 8 positions matching TRBD1. The CDR3 totals 13 residues. V shed 2 bases, J shed 7 bases, and the junction held 3 bases outside the gene matches. CDR1 and CDR2 from the germline V gene are MDHEN and SYDVKM. This CDR3 reads CASSLQGASGYTF. The DNA of the CDR3 is TGTGCCAGCAGTTTACAGGGGGCGTCTGGCTACACCTTC.

The chain employs TRBV5-1 and TRBJ1-2; TRBD1 aligns across 7 bases. Germline loops: CDR1 SGHRS, CDR2 YFSETQ. J was trimmed by 3 bases and V by 1 base; bases with no gene match: 12. The CDR3 spans 17 residues. The CDR3 DNA is TGCGCCAGCAGCTTGTTCCCAGGGGGTTCCCCAGACTATGGCTACACCTTC. It specifies CASSLFPGGSPDYGYTF.

The rearrangement uses TRBV15 and TRBJ2-5, with 9 positions matching TRBD1. The junction had 13 bases not matched to a gene; V was cut back by 1 base and J by 4 bases. This CDR3 is 18 amino acids long. The germline V gene has CDR1 LNHNV and CDR2 YYDKDF (reference sequence). CDR3 DNA sequence: TGTGCCACCAGCAGAGTCATCGTCTCGGACAGGGGTCGAGAGACCCAGTACTTC. It codes for CATSRVIVSDRGRETQYF.

The CDR3 region is CASSRTTGSNYGYTF. Here the CDR3 DNA reads TGTGCCAGCAGCCGCACCACAGGGTCCAACTATGGCTACACCTTC. This chain links TRBV7-9 with TRBJ1-2, with a possible D match to TRBD1 (6 bases). The V gene's germline CDR1 is SEHNR and CDR2 FQNEAQ (reference sequence). Trimming took off 5 bases at V and 2 bases at J, with 15 bases between the two ends. CDR3 length: 15 residues.

The table lists this clone with a count of one. The sample holds other DNA sequences that translate to the same CDR3. The V gene is TRBV5-1, the J gene TRBJ1-4, with 10 bases that match TRBD1. Unmatched junction bases numbered 3, after V lost 4 bases and J lost 3 bases. This CDR3 is built from 15 residues. Germline V gene sequence: CDR1 SGHRS, CDR2 YFSETQ. CDR3 loop: CASSPGQGANEKLFF. CDR3 nucleotide sequence: TGCGCCAGCAGCCCCGGACAGGGGGCTAATGAAAAACTGTTTTTT.

This chain connects TRBV28 to TRBJ1-2; D gene ambiguous. Per the germline V gene, CDR1 is MDHEN and CDR2 is SYDVKM. The CDR3 totals 11 residues. The germline V and J ends were trimmed by 5 bases and 5 bases, with 6 bases remaining between them. The CDR3 DNA follows: TGTGCCAGCAGTCACAGATATGGCTACACCTTC. Its translation is CASSHRYGYTF.

This chain links TRBV29-1 with TRBJ2-3; D uncertain. From germline, CDR1 is SQVTM and CDR2 ANQGSEA. The CDR3 has 11 residues. The V end was cut by 5 bases, the J end by 2 bases, with 5 bases between. The CDR3 loop reads CSVQYTDTQYF. CDR3 DNA: TGCAGCGTTCAATACACAGATACGCAGTATTTT.

This chain links TRBV9 with TRBJ2-3; no definite D call. Trimming stripped 0 bases from V and 1 base from J, with 9 bases between. CDR3 length: 15 residues. The germline gives CDR1 SGDLS, CDR2 YYNGEE. CDR3 region: CASSVVGKGTDTQYF. CDR3 sequence (DNA): TGTGCCAGCAGCGTAGTGGGCAAGGGCACAGATACGCAGTATTTT. The full variable domain, its missing parts supplied by reference TRBV9 and TRBJ2-3, is DSGVTQTPKHLITATGQRVTLRCSPRSGDLSVYWYQQSLDQGLQFLIQYYNGEERAKGNILERFSAQQFPDLHSELNLSSLELGDSALYFCASSVVGKGTDTQYFGPGTRLTVL.